This T cell receptor beta chain was recorded in a study of early T cells in non-severe SARS-CoV-2 infection. Turning to the study itself: Bulk RNA from unsorted whole blood was sequenced; chains were unpaired.

Unique molecular identifiers were attached to individual cDNA molecules. TCRdb re-derived calls from the 5' RACE reads in MiXCR, one entry per CDR3 protein. This table holds over 90,000 distinct CDR3 sequences, over 10% found once. Germline CDR1 SGHAT, CDR2 FQNNGV. This CDR3 region has 16 residues. The V end was cut by 1 base, the J end by 1 base, with 10 bases between. This clonotype was picked up many times. The genes are TRBV11-2 and TRBJ2-2; no definite D call. The material sequenced was whole blood. The origin of this receptor is an adult who was a healthcare worker with PCR-confirmed SARS-CoV-2 infection or an uninfected control (not recorded which). CDR3 residues: CASSLVFGLNTGELFF. In nucleotides, the CDR3 is TGTGCCAGCAGCTTAGTCTTTGGTCTGAACACCGGGGAGCTGTTTTTT.